The 29 T cell receptor beta chains listed next were all sequenced from one sample in a study of T cell responses to AZD1222 COVID-19 vaccine. Some clones are missing from TCRdb's copy, which holds only in-frame ones; the method was immunoSEQ multiplex PCR. This table holds some 110,000 clones, about 86% found once. The sample consisted of peripheral blood, taken 28 days after the second AZD1222 dose. The receptors shown here come from an adult who received the AZD1222 COVID-19 vaccine.

The chain couples TRBV19 to TRBJ2-7; D gene ambiguous. Germline V gives CDR1 LNHDA, CDR2 SQIVND (reference sequence). V dropped 3 bases and J dropped 0 bases, with 9 bases sitting between them. This CDR3 has 14 residues. The CDR3 loop reads CASSIQADSYEQYF. The DNA of the CDR3 is TGTGCCAGTAGTATTCAGGCAGACTCCTACGAGCAGTACTTC. Filled out from reference TRBV19 and TRBJ2-7, the complete variable domain reads DGGITQSPKYLFRKEGQNVTLSCEQNLNHDAMYWYRQDPGQGLRLIYYSQIVNDFQKGDIAEGYSVSREKKESFPLTVTSAQKNPTAFYLCASSIQADSYEQYFGPGTRLTVT.

This chain joins TRBV29-1 and TRBJ2-5; D not certain. The CDR3 length is 14 residues. Trimming took off 3 bases at V and 3 bases at J, with 14 bases between the two ends. Germline CDR1 is SQVTM and CDR2 is ANQGSEA. The CDR3 region has the DNA TGCAGCGTTGAGAGGTTGTCCTTGAAAGAGACCCAGTACTTC. Translated, it gives CSVERLSLKETQYF.

The V gene is TRBV14, the J gene TRBJ1-1, with D hard to call. The CDR3 covers 14 residues. Trimming shortened V by 6 bases and J by 0 bases, and 11 bases separated the two germline ends. The germline V gene has CDR1 SGHDN and CDR2 FVKESK. As DNA, the CDR3 is TGTGCCAGCAGACCGAGGCAGATGAACACTGAAGCTTTCTTT. Its translation is CASRPRQMNTEAFF.

This rearrangement joins TRBV6-1 to TRBJ2-2; 7 bases are a match to TRBD2. The CDR3 has 19 amino acids. CDR1 MNHNS and CDR2 SASEGT come from the germline V gene. V shed 0 bases and J 1 base; nucleotides not matched to a gene: 11. For the CDR3, the DNA is TGTGCCAGCAGTGAAGCGCTTCCAGGGACTATCAAGAACACCGGGGAGCTGTTTTTT. Translated: CASSEALPGTIKNTGELFF.

The chain joins TRBV13 to TRBJ2-5; 14 bases align to TRBD2. CDR3 length: 16 amino acids. Germline CDR1 reads PRHDT; CDR2 reads FYEKMQ (reference sequence). Trimming cost V 4 bases and J 5 bases; bases outside gene matches: 6. CDR3 sequence: CASSSTSGGARETQYF. In nucleotides, the CDR3 is TGTGCCAGCAGCTCGACTAGCGGGGGGGCCCGGGAGACCCAGTACTTC.

The J gene is TRBJ1-2, the V gene TRBV2, with D unclear. V gave up 4 bases and J gave up 5 bases, with 17 bases separating them. This CDR3 is 15 amino acids long. Germline CDR1 SNHLY, CDR2 FYNNEI. The CDR3 spells CASSGQDPTVYGYTF. CDR3 nucleotide sequence: TGTGCCAGCAGTGGTCAAGACCCGACCGTTTATGGCTACACCTTC.

The J gene is TRBJ1-2, the V gene TRBV6-5; TRBD1 might be the D (6 bases). V was cut by 8 bases and J by 0 bases, with 16 bases left in between. From germline, CDR1 is MNHEY and CDR2 SVGAGI. This CDR3 region has 15 residues. This chain's CDR3 is CASEGQGSPNYGYTF. The CDR3 DNA reads as TGTGCCAGCGAGGGGCAGGGGTCCCCTAACTATGGCTACACCTTC.

This chain connects TRBV12-3 or TRBV12-4 to TRBJ1-2; no clear D gene. V lost 6 bases and J lost 4, with 9 bases in between. This CDR3 is 12 amino acids long. CDR3 sequence reads: CASSGWSYGYTF. The CDR3 DNA reads TGTGCCAGCAGCGGGTGGAGCTATGGCTACACCTTC.

A few counts support this clone. V gene TRBV19 combines with J gene TRBJ1-5; 8 bases agree with TRBD1. The CDR3 spans 14 residues. Germline lookup yields CDR1 LNHDA and CDR2 SQIVND (reference sequence). The CDR3 here is CASTGAASNQPQHF. CDR3 nucleotide sequence: TGTGCTTCGACAGGGGCGGCGAGCAATCAGCCCCAGCATTTT.

The genes are TRBV6-1 and TRBJ1-2; D might be TRBD1 (5 bases). V lost 4 bases, J lost 4 bases, and 19 bases lay in between. The CDR3 contains 16 residues. Germline V lookup: CDR1 MNHNS, CDR2 SASEGT. DNA for the CDR3: TGTGCCAGCAGTGCCCCCACTGGGGGGATTACCTATGGCTACACCTTC. It translates to CASSAPTGGITYGYTF.

V and J are TRBV6-5 and TRBJ2-2; D is perhaps TRBD1 (5 bases). The CDR3 runs to 15 residues. Germline loops: CDR1 MNHEY, CDR2 SVGAGI. Trimming took 2 bases from V and 3 from J, leaving 10 bases between them. CDR3 in amino acids: CASSYRDSYTGELFF. The CDR3 DNA is TGTGCCAGCAGTTACAGAGACAGCTACACCGGGGAGCTGTTTTTT.

The gene calls are TRBV2 and TRBJ1-1; D is undetermined. Per the germline V gene, CDR1 is SNHLY and CDR2 is FYNNEI. Trimming took 0 bases from V and 4 from J, leaving 9 bases between them. CDR3 size: 14 residues. The CDR3 nucleotides are TGTGCCAGCAGTGAAGCGAAGGAGGGCACTGAAGCTTTCTTT. Translation: CASSEAKEGTEAFF. Full variable domain (missing parts from reference TRBV2 and TRBJ1-1): EPEVTQTPSHQVTQMGQEVILRCVPISNHLYFYWYRQILGQKVEFLVSFYNNEISEKSEIFDDQFSVERPDGSNFTLKIRSTKLEDSAMYFCASSEAKEGTEAFFGQGTRLTVV.

This clone occurred once. The chain couples TRBV2 to TRBJ2-3, with 12 bases lining up with TRBD2. The germline CDR1 and CDR2 sequences are SNHLY and FYNNEI. J gave up 2 bases and V 6 bases, and 3 bases lay outside the gene matches. CDR3 length: 15 residues. The CDR3 region is CASSGLAGNTDTQYF. CDR3 in DNA: TGTGCCAGCAGCGGACTAGCGGGGAACACAGATACGCAGTATTTT.

The CDR3 nucleotides are TGTGCCAGCAGCCGGGCCATCTATGGCTACACCTTC. Encoded protein: CASSRAIYGYTF. V gene TRBV28 combines with J gene TRBJ1-2; D uncertain. Germline lookup yields CDR1 MDHEN and CDR2 SYDVKM. V shed 6 bases and J shed 4 bases, with 9 bases lying between them. The CDR3 totals 12 residues.

The chain recombines TRBV12-3 or TRBV12-4 with TRBJ1-1, with a tentative D call TRBD1 (5 bases). V was cut by 5 bases and J by 4 bases, with 8 bases left in between. The CDR3 is made up of 12 amino acids. Written as DNA, the CDR3 is TGTGCCAGCAGTCAGGGCGGCACTGAAGCTTTCTTT. It yields the protein CASSQGGTEAFF.

J is TRBJ2-7 and V is TRBV6-6, with TRBD2 as a possible D gene (6 bases). The CDR3 has 14 residues. V was trimmed by 2 bases and J by 5 bases, leaving 13 bases between them. Germline assignment: CDR1 MNHNY and CDR2 SVGAGI (reference sequence). DNA for the CDR3: TGTGCCAGCAGTTACACGCGGGGCGGGCACGAGCAGTACTTC. This gives the protein CASSYTRGGHEQYF.

The chain couples TRBV19 to TRBJ2-7; a possible D gene is TRBD2 (5 bases). CDR3 size: 13 residues. Germline V CDR1 and CDR2: LNHDA, SQIVND (reference sequence). V lost 8 bases, J lost 7 bases, and 18 bases lay in between. The DNA of the CDR3 is TGTGCCAGTCAACTAGGGCCCAATGGAGAGCAGTACTTC. Protein sequence: CASQLGPNGEQYF.

The genes are TRBV3-1 (or the pseudogene TRBV3-2) and TRBJ1-1, with 7 bases identical to TRBD1. In germline, CDR1 is LGHDT, CDR2 YNNKEL (reference sequence). The CDR3 is 19 amino acids. V shed 2 bases and J 3 bases; nucleotides not matched to a gene: 18. The CDR3 DNA reads as TGTGCCAGCAGCCAACACCGTCAACACGACAGGGAAAAGGACACTGAAGCTTTCTTT. Amino acid sequence: CASSQHRQHDREKDTEAFF.

The rearrangement uses TRBV27 and TRBJ2-1; the match to TRBD2 covers 8 bases. Trimming at V came to 8 bases and at J to 0 bases, leaving 9 bases not matched to a gene. CDR1 and CDR2 from the germline V gene are MNHEY and SMNVEV (reference sequence). CDR3 length: 16 residues. The CDR3 loop is CASLKLAANSYNEQFF. The CDR3, as DNA: TGTGCCAGCCTCAAACTAGCGGCGAACTCCTACAATGAGCAGTTCTTC.

The rearrangement joins TRBV18 to TRBJ1-5; D is unclear. The V gene lost 2 bases and the J gene lost 2 bases, with 13 bases spanning the gap. There are 16 residues in the CDR3. Germline lookup yields CDR1 KGHSH and CDR2 LQKENI. The CDR3 reads CASSPMKQMGNQPQHF. The CDR3 DNA sequence: TGTGCCAGCTCACCAATGAAGCAGATGGGCAATCAGCCCCAGCATTTT.

This clone was detected only once. The rearrangement uses TRBV4-1 and TRBJ1-4, with D hard to call. Germline CDR1 and CDR2: MGHRA and YSYEKL. Trimming took off 0 bases at V and 5 bases at J, with 10 bases between the two ends. CDR3 size: 15 residues. DNA of the CDR3: TGCGCCAGCAGCCAAGACGACACCAAGAATGAAAAACTGTTTTTT. The encoded protein is CASSQDDTKNEKLFF.

V and J are TRBV7-9 and TRBJ2-1; 9 nucleotides agree with TRBD1. CDR3 length equals 17 residues. The V and J ends lost 4 bases and 9 bases, in that order; junction bases with no gene match: 16. Germline V gives CDR1 SEHNR, CDR2 FQNEAQ (reference sequence). In nucleotides, the CDR3 is TGTGCCAGCAGCTCCTACAGACAGGGGGGACGCGTCATTGAGCAGTTCTTC. It codes for CASSSYRQGGRVIEQFF.

V usage is TRBV19 and J usage is TRBJ2-4; no firm D call. This CDR3 contains 14 residues. Per the germline V gene, CDR1 is LNHDA and CDR2 is SQIVND (reference sequence). Trimming cost V 3 bases and J 8 bases, with 14 bases left between them. The CDR3 nucleotides read TGTGCCAGTAGTATTGAAGGCGGCTCGGACATTCAGTACTTC. Its protein product is CASSIEGGSDIQYF.

This clone was seen once. This chain connects TRBV11-2 to TRBJ2-1; D unclear. V lost 1 base to trimming and J lost 8 bases, with 9 bases between them. Germline assignment: CDR1 SGHAT and CDR2 FQNNGV. The CDR3 contains 13 residues. The CDR3 is CASSLGGVYEQFF. DNA of the CDR3: TGTGCCAGCAGCTTAGGTGGTGTCTATGAGCAGTTCTTC.

The gene calls are TRBV7-9 and TRBJ2-5; D is unresolved. Germline V CDR1 and CDR2: SEHNR, FQNEAQ (reference sequence). Trimming took 2 bases from V and 2 from J, leaving 12 bases between them. The CDR3 consists of 15 residues. Here the CDR3 DNA reads TGTGCCAGCAGCTTAACCTCTCACACGCAAGAGACCCAGTACTTC. It yields the protein CASSLTSHTQETQYF.

The chain carries TRBV5-1 and TRBJ1-2; D is ambiguous. The V end lost 2 bases, the J end lost 2 bases, and 10 bases lay between the germline ends. The CDR3 spans 14 residues. Germline CDR1 is SGHRS and CDR2 is YFSETQ. The CDR3 loop reads CASSLTVGNYGYTF. The CDR3 nucleotides read TGCGCCAGCAGCTTAACAGTAGGGAACTATGGCTACACCTTC.

This chain joins TRBV7-7 and TRBJ1-1; D call uncertain. V was clipped by 0 bases and J by 4 bases, with 6 bases between them. The CDR3 has 13 amino acids. Germline values: CDR1 SSHAT, CDR2 FNYEAQ (reference sequence). The chain's CDR3 is CASSLAVGTEAFF. The DNA for the CDR3 is TGTGCCAGCAGCTTAGCGGTGGGCACTGAAGCTTTCTTT.

This clone has a single count. The gene calls are TRBV19 and TRBJ2-1, with D possibly being TRBD1 or TRBD2 (7 bases each). Per the germline V gene, CDR1 is LNHDA and CDR2 is SQIVND (reference sequence). V shed 5 bases and J shed 12 bases, with 20 bases lying between them. CDR3 length equals 14 residues. In nucleotides, the CDR3 is TGTGCCAGTAGTTTCCTAGACAGGGAGGGTGGGCAGTTCTTC. Its translation: CASSFLDREGGQFF.

The chain uses TRBV7-2 and TRBJ2-3, with 7 bases lining up with TRBD1. Trimming at V came to 0 bases and at J to 0 bases, leaving 3 bases not matched to a gene. This CDR3 is 16 amino acids long. Germline V gives CDR1 SGHTA, CDR2 FQGNSA. The CDR3, as DNA: TGTGCCAGCAGCTTAGCGGGACAGCCTAGCACAGATACGCAGTATTTT. It specifies CASSLAGQPSTDTQYF. Together with reference TRBV7-2 and TRBJ2-3, the CDR3 gives the full variable domain: GAGVSQSPSNKVTEKGKDVELRCDPISGHTALYWYRQSLGQGLEFLIYFQGNSAPDKSGLPSDRFSAERTGGSVSTLTIQRTQQEDSAVYLCASSLAGQPSTDTQYFGPGTRLTVL.